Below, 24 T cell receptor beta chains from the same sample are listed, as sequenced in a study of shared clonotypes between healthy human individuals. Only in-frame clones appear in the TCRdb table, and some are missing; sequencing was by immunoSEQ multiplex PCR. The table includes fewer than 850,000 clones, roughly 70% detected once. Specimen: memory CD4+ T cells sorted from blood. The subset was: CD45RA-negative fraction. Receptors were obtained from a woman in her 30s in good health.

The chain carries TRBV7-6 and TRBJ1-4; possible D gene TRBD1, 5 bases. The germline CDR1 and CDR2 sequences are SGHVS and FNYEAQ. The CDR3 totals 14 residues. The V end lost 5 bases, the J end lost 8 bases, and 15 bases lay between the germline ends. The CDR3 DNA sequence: TGTGCCAGCAGCCCGGGGCTCGGAGGAGAAAAACTGTTTTTT. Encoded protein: CASSPGLGGEKLFF.

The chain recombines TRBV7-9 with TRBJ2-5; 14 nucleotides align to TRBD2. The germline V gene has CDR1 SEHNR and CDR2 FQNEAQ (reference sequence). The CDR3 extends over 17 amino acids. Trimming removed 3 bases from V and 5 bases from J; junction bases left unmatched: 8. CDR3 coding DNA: TGTGCCAGCAGCTTCCCGACTAGCGGGAGGGATTGGGAGACCCAGTACTTC. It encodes CASSFPTSGRDWETQYF.

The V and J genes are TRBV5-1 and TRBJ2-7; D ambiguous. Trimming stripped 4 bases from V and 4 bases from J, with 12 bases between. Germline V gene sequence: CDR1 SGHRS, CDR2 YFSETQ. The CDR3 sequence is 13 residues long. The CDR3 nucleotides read TGCGCCAGCAGCGGCGGACGTACTTACGAGCAGTACTTC. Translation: CASSGGRTYEQYF.

The CDR3 bases are TGTGCCAGCAGCCGGACGCGGAACACTGAAGCTTTCTTT. The encoded protein is CASSRTRNTEAFF. The chain uses TRBV14 and TRBJ1-1; D remains unclear. This CDR3 is built from 13 residues. Germline CDR1 SGHDN, CDR2 FVKESK. Trimming stripped 4 bases from V and 1 base from J, with 7 bases between.

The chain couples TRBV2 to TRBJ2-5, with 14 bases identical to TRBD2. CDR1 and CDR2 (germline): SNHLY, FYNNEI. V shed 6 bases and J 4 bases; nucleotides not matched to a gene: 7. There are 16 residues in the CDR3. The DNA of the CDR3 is TGTGCCAGCAGCACCGGGACTAGCGGGAGTGGAGAGACCCAGTACTTC. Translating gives CASSTGTSGSGETQYF.

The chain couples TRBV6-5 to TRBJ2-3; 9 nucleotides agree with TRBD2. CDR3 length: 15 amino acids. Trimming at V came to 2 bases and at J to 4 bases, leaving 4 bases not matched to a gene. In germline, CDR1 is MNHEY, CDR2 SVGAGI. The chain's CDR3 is CASSYEAGGPDTQYF. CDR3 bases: TGTGCCAGCAGTTACGAAGCGGGAGGTCCAGATACGCAGTATTTT.

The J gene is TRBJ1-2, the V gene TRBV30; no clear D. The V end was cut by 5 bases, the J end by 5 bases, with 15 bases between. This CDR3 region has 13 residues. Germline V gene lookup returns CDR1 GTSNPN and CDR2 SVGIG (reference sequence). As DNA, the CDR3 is TGTGCCTGGGGTAGAAGGACCCCATATGGCTACACCTTC. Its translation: CAWGRRTPYGYTF.

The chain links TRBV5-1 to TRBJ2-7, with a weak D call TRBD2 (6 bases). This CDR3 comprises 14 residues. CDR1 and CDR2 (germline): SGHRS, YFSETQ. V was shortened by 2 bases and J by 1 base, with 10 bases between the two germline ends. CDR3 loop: CASSLMEGSYEQYF. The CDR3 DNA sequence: TGCGCCAGCAGCTTAATGGAGGGTTCCTACGAGCAGTACTTC.

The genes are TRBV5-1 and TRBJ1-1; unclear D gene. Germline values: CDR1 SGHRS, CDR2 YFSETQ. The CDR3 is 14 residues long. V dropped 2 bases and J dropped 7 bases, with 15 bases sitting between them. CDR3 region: CASSFGGLGFEAFF. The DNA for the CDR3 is TGCGCCAGCAGCTTTGGAGGTTTAGGGTTTGAAGCTTTCTTT. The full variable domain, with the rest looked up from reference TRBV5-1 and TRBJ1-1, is KAGVTQTPRYLIKTRGQQVTLSCSPISGHRSVSWYQQTPGQGLQFLFEYFSETQRNKGNFPGRFSGRQFSNSRSEMNVSTLELGDSALYLCASSFGGLGFEAFFGQGTRLTVV.

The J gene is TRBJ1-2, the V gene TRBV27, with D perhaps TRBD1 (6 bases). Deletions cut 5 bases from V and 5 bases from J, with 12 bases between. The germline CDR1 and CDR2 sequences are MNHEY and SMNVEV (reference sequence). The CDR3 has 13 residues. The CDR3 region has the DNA TGTGCCAGCAGTCCACAGGGCGGATATGGCTACACCTTC. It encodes CASSPQGGYGYTF.

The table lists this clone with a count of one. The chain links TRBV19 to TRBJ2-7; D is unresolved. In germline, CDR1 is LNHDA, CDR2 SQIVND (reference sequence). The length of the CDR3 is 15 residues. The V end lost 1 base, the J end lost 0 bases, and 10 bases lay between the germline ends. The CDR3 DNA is TGTGCCAGTAGTATAGGTCACAGTACCTCCTACGAGCAGTACTTC. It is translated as CASSIGHSTSYEQYF.

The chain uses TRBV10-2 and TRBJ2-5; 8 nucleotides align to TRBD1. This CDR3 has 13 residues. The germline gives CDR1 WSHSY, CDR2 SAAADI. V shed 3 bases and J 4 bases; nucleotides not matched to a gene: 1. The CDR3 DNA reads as TGCGCCAGCAGTGATCAGGGGGCAGAGACCCAGTACTTC. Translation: CASSDQGAETQYF.

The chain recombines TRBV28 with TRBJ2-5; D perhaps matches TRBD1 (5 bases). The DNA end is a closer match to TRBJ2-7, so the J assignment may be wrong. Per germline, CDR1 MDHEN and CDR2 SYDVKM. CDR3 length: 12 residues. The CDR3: CASRTAIYEQYF. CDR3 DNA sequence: TGTGCCAGCAGGACAGCTATCTACGAGCAGTACTTC.

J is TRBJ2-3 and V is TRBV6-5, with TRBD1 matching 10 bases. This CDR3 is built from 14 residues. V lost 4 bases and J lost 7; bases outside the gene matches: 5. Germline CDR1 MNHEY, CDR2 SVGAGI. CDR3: CASSSTGQGNTQYF. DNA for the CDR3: TGTGCCAGCAGTTCGACGGGACAGGGGAATACGCAGTATTTT.

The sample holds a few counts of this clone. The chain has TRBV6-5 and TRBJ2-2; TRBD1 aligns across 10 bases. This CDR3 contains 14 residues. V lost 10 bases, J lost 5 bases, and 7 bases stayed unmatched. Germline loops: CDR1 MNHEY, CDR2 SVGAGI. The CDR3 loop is CATSRTGGTGELFF. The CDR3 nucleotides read TGTGCCACAAGCAGGACAGGGGGGACCGGGGAGCTGTTTTTT.

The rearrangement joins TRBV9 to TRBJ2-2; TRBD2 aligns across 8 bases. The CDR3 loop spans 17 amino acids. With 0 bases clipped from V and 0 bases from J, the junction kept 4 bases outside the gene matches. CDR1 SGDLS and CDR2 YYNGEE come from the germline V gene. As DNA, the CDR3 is TGTGCCAGCAGCGTAGTTGCGGGAGGCTCGAACACCGGGGAGCTGTTTTTT. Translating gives CASSVVAGGSNTGELFF.

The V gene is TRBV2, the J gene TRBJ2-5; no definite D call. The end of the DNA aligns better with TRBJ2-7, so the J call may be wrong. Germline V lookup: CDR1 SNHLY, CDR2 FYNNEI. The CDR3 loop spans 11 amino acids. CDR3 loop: CASTEAYEQYF. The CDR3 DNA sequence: TGTGCCAGCACTGAGGCCTACGAGCAGTACTTC.

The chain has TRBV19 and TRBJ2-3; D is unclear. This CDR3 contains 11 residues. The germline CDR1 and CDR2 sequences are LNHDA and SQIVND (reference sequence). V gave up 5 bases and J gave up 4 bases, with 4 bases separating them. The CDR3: CASSLADTQYF. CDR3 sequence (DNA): TGTGCCAGTAGTCTCGCAGATACGCAGTATTTT. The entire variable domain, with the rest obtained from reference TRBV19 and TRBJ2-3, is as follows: DGGITQSPKYLFRKEGQNVTLSCEQNLNHDAMYWYRQDPGQGLRLIYYSQIVNDFQKGDIAEGYSVSREKKESFPLTVTSAQKNPTAFYLCASSLADTQYFGPGTRLTVL.

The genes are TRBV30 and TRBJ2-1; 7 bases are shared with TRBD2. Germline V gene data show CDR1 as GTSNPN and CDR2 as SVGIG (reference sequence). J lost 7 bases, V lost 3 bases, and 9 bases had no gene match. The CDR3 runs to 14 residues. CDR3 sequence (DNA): TGTGCCTGGAGACAGTATGGCGGGAGTAATGAGCAGTTCTTC. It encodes CAWRQYGGSNEQFF. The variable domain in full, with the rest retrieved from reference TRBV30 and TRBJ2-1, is SQTIHQWPATLVQPVGSPLSLECTVEGTSNPNLYWYRQAAGRGLQLLFYSVGIGQISSEVPQNLSASRPQDRQFILSSKKLLLSDSGFYLCAWRQYGGSNEQFFGPGTRLTVL.

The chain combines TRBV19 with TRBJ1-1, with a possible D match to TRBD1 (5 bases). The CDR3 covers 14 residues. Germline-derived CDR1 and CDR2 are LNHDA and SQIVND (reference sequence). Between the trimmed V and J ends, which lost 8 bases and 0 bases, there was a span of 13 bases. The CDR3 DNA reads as TGTGCCAGTCGAAGGGGATCCATGAACACTGAAGCTTTCTTT. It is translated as CASRRGSMNTEAFF.

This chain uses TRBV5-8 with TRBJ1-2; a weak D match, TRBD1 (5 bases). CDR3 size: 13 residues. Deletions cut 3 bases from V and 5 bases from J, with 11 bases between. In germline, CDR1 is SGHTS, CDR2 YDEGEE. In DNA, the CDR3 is TGTGCCAGCAGCTACCTGGGGGGGTATGGCTACACCTTC. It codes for CASSYLGGYGYTF. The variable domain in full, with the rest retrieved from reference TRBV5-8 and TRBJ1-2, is EAGVTQSPTHLIKTRGQQATLRCSPISGHTSVYWYQQALGLGLQFLLWYDEGEERNRGNFPPRFSGRQFPNYSSELNVNALELEDSALYLCASSYLGGYGYTFGSGTRLTVV.

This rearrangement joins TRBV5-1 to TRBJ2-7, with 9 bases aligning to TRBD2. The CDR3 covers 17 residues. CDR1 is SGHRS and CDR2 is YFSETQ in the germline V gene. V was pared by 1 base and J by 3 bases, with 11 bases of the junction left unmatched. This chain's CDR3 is CASSLLPTSGQIYEQYF. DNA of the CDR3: TGCGCCAGCAGCTTGTTACCGACTAGCGGTCAGATCTACGAGCAGTACTTC.

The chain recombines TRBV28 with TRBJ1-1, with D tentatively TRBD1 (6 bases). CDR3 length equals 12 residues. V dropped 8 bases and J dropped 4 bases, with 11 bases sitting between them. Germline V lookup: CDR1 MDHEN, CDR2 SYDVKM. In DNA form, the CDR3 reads TGTGCCAGCGCGAGGGGGGTCACTGAAGCTTTCTTT. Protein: CASARGVTEAFF.

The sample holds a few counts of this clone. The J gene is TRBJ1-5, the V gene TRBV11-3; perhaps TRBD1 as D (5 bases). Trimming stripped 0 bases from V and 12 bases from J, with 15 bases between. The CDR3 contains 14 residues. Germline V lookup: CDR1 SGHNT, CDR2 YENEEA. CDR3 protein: CASSLEWGGRGQHF. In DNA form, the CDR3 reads TGTGCCAGCAGCTTAGAATGGGGAGGAAGGGGCCAGCATTTT.